This TCR beta chain stems from a study of shared clonotypes between healthy human individuals. On this clone itself: This probably arose from a read error, given a far larger clone one base away.

The CDR3 sequence is 14 residues long. Trimming at V came to 2 bases and at J to 5 bases, leaving 5 bases not matched to a gene. The germline gives CDR1 SNHLY, CDR2 FYNNEI. Profiling relied on immunoSEQ multiplex PCR, and the TCRdb table lists in-frame clones only, not all of them. The table has around 480,000 clones, roughly 79% seen once. The sequence came from a woman between 40 and 50 years old in good health. Some clones in this sample may be carry-over from other donors' samples. The specimen was PBMCs. The V gene is TRBV2, the J gene TRBJ2-7, with 8 positions matching TRBD1. CDR3 sequence (DNA): TGTGCCAGCAGTGAAACCCGACAGGGGCACGAGCAGTACTTC. It translates to CASSETRQGHEQYF.